Below are 28 T cell receptor beta chains sequenced from a single sample in a study of shared clonotypes between healthy human individuals. Sequencing used immunoSEQ multiplex PCR; TCRdb keeps in-frame clones, though not all of them. This sample yields just over 2,000,000 clones, of which 85% to 95% are seen a single time; 0.1% to 0.15% belongs to the top ten. The sample taken for sequencing was naive CD4+ T cells sorted from blood. Documented subset: CD45RA+ positively selected. All receptors come from a man between 18 and 35 years old in good health.

The V and J genes are TRBV5-4 and TRBJ2-4; TRBD1 matches 8 bases. This CDR3 spans 14 amino acids. Germline V lookup: CDR1 SGHNT, CDR2 YYREEE (reference sequence). Trimming at V came to 3 bases and at J to 6 bases, leaving 5 bases not matched to a gene. CDR3 bases: TGTGCCAGCAGCTCCGGGACAGGTCTAAACATTCAGTACTTC. It translates to CASSSGTGLNIQYF.

V usage is TRBV5-1 and J usage is TRBJ2-7, with TRBD1 matching over 8 bases. This CDR3 has 15 residues. The V gene end was trimmed by 5 bases and the J gene end by 2 bases; junction bases not matched to a gene: 9. Per germline, CDR1 SGHRS and CDR2 YFSETQ. The CDR3 sequence: CASRYWTGSTYEQYF. DNA of the CDR3: TGCGCCAGCAGATACTGGACAGGGTCGACCTACGAGCAGTACTTC. The whole variable domain, filled in from reference TRBV5-1 and TRBJ2-7, reads KAGVTQTPRYLIKTRGQQVTLSCSPISGHRSVSWYQQTPGQGLQFLFEYFSETQRNKGNFPGRFSGRQFSNSRSEMNVSTLELGDSALYLCASRYWTGSTYEQYFGPGTRLTVT.

The chain is built from TRBV5-4 and TRBJ1-4, with D unclear. The CDR3 sequence is 13 residues long. The germline CDR1 and CDR2 sequences are SGHNT and YYREEE (reference sequence). Trimming stripped 1 base from V and 7 bases from J, with 8 bases between. Here the CDR3 DNA reads TGTGCCAGCAGCTTGTTAACGGGTGAAAAACTGTTTTTT. Translation: CASSLLTGEKLFF. Looking up the rest from reference TRBV5-4 and TRBJ1-4 gives the full variable domain: ETGVTQSPTHLIKTRGQQVTLRCSSQSGHNTVSWYQQALGQGPQFIFQYYREEENGRGNFPPRFSGLQFPNYSSELNVNALELDDSALYLCASSLLTGEKLFFGSGTQLSVL.

V usage is TRBV7-9 and J usage is TRBJ2-7; D unclear. V gave up 10 bases and J gave up 5 bases, with 12 bases separating them. The length of the CDR3 is 11 residues. Germline V gives CDR1 SEHNR, CDR2 FQNEAQ (reference sequence). This chain's CDR3 is CATTSQDEQYF. The CDR3 nucleotides read TGTGCCACCACGTCTCAGGACGAGCAGTACTTC.

The chain links TRBV5-6 to TRBJ2-5; 9 bases are shared with TRBD2. The germline CDR1 and CDR2 sequences are SGHDT and YYEEEE. This CDR3 comprises 18 residues. After removal of 3 bases from V and 2 bases from J, the junction contained 14 bases not matched to a gene. The CDR3 coding sequence is TGTGCCAGCAGCTGGAGGAGCCAGACTAGCGGACCACAAGAGACCCAGTACTTC. This codes for CASSWRSQTSGPQETQYF.

J is TRBJ2-5 and V is TRBV29-1, with 10 bases fitting TRBD1. The CDR3 is 14 amino acids. Germline V gene sequence: CDR1 SQVTM, CDR2 ANQGSEA. The V segment lost 7 bases and the J segment 2 bases; nucleotides outside the gene matches: 7. The DNA of the CDR3 is TGCAGCGCCGCAGGACAGGGGGGGCAAGAGACCCAGTACTTC. Protein sequence: CSAAGQGGQETQYF.

The sample holds one count of this clone. As DNA, the CDR3 is TGTGCCAGCAGCCGGGACAGGGACCGACTTAGCCTTAGCTCCTATAATTCACCCCTCCACTTT. Its protein product is CASSRDRDRLSLSSYNSPLHF. This sequence joins TRBV21-1 and TRBJ1-6; TRBD1, as called in the table, went unchecked against the DNA. TRBV21-1 is a recognized pseudogene. The CDR3 length is 21 residues.

The gene calls are TRBV29-1 and TRBJ1-4; 8 nucleotides line up with TRBD1. Germline V gene data show CDR1 as SQVTM and CDR2 as ANQGSEA. Trimming took 7 bases from V and 5 from J; bases not matched to a gene: 6. This CDR3 is 13 amino acids long. CDR3 residues: CSARTGKNEKLFF. In nucleotides, the CDR3 is TGCAGCGCCCGGACAGGGAAGAATGAAAAACTGTTTTTT.

The CDR3 region has the DNA TGTGCCAGCAGCCCAGCGGGAGGGCTCCAAGAGACCCAGTACTTC. Translation gives CASSPAGGLQETQYF. The V and J genes are TRBV11-2 and TRBJ2-5; 10 nucleotides line up with TRBD2. Losses at the gene ends were 5 bases for V and 1 base for J; bases not matched to a gene: 4. The V gene's germline CDR1 is SGHAT and CDR2 FQNNGV. This CDR3 is 15 amino acids long.

The V call is TRBV19, the J call TRBJ2-2; the D is unclear. CDR3 length: 15 residues. CDR1 is LNHDA and CDR2 is SQIVND in the germline V gene (reference sequence). V was cut by 6 bases and J by 4 bases, with 15 bases left in between. The CDR3, as DNA: TGTGCCAGTAGAACGGAAGTCAGAGCCACCGGGGAGCTGTTTTTT. Its protein product is CASRTEVRATGELFF.

The chain employs TRBV18 and TRBJ2-1, with TRBD2 matching over 8 bases. The CDR3 has 17 amino acids. CDR1 KGHSH and CDR2 LQKENI come from the germline V gene. The junction had 18 bases not matched to a gene; V was cut back by 6 bases and J by 8 bases. CDR3 coding DNA: TGTGCCAGCTCCACTAGACTCATAGCGGGACCCCGAGATGAGCAGTTCTTC. The encoded protein is CASSTRLIAGPRDEQFF.

V is TRBV6-1 and J is TRBJ1-1, with D possibly being TRBD1 (5 bases). V was shortened by 0 bases and J by 10 bases, with 12 bases between the two germline ends. This CDR3 has 13 residues. Germline CDR1 and CDR2: MNHNS and SASEGT. The CDR3: CASSEAIRARAFF. The CDR3 DNA sequence: TGTGCCAGCAGTGAAGCTATCAGGGCCCGAGCTTTCTTT.

The J gene is TRBJ1-2, the V gene TRBV6-5; TRBD1 might be the D (6 bases). The CDR3 covers 14 residues. CDR1 is MNHEY, CDR2 SVGAGI, per germline. Between the trimmed V and J ends, which lost 3 bases and 8 bases, there was a span of 16 bases. DNA of the CDR3: TGTGCCAGCAGTTATCTTTCAGGGGCCGGAGGCTACACCTTC. Translating it yields CASSYLSGAGGYTF.

This chain links TRBV29-1 with TRBJ2-7; no definite D call. This CDR3 comprises 12 residues. Trimming removed 7 bases at V and 1 base at J, with 11 bases between. The germline gives CDR1 SQVTM, CDR2 ANQGSEA. CDR3 sequence (DNA): TGCAGCGCCCAAAGTGGATCCTACGAGCAGTACTTC. Translation: CSAQSGSYEQYF.

This clone was seen just once. The V gene is TRBV2, the J gene TRBJ1-1, with D unresolved. V lost 6 bases, J lost 5 bases, and 13 bases lay in between. Germline-derived CDR1 and CDR2 are SNHLY and FYNNEI. The CDR3 is 13 residues long. The CDR3 DNA sequence: TGTGCCAGCAGAAGGGAAGATGGGACTGAAGCTTTCTTT. As protein: CASRREDGTEAFF.

The chain employs TRBV6-6 and TRBJ1-1, with TRBD1 as a possible D gene (5 bases). Germline V gene data show CDR1 as MNHNY and CDR2 as SVGAGI (reference sequence). The CDR3 contains 15 residues. V was trimmed by 5 bases and J by 4 bases, leaving 17 bases between them. CDR3 in DNA: TGTGCCAGCAGTAACCGACAAGGGGAGGGCACTGAAGCTTTCTTT. It specifies CASSNRQGEGTEAFF.

This chain links TRBV7-9 with TRBJ2-2; D is undetermined. CDR1 and CDR2 (germline): SEHNR, FQNEAQ (reference sequence). This CDR3 contains 17 residues. V lost 2 bases to trimming and J lost 0 bases, with 13 bases between them. The CDR3 sequence is CASSLTPREANTGELFF. CDR3 sequence (DNA): TGTGCCAGCAGCTTAACTCCAAGGGAAGCGAACACCGGGGAGCTGTTTTTT.

J is TRBJ2-2 and V is TRBV6-1; D unresolved. With 6 bases removed from V and 3 bases from J, the gap between germline ends came to 11 bases. CDR3 length: 14 residues. The germline V gene encodes CDR1 MNHNS and CDR2 SASEGT. The CDR3 bases are TGTGCCAGCAGCTGGGCAGAGTACACCGGGGAGCTGTTTTTT. Translating gives CASSWAEYTGELFF.

CDR3 in amino acids: CASSLRGMMTEAFF. CDR3 DNA: TGTGCCAGCAGCTTGCGGGGGATGATGACTGAAGCTTTCTTT. V is TRBV5-6 and J is TRBJ1-1; D perhaps matches TRBD1 (5 bases). The CDR3 runs 14 residues. Trimming pared 1 base from V and 5 bases from J, leaving 12 bases between. Germline V gene lookup returns CDR1 SGHDT and CDR2 YYEEEE.

The J gene is TRBJ2-2, the V gene TRBV30; D gene unclear. Trimming stripped 3 bases from V and 4 bases from J, with 12 bases between. CDR3 length equals 14 residues. CDR1 GTSNPN and CDR2 SVGIG come from the germline V gene (reference sequence). Here the CDR3 reads CAWRQNKVTGELFF. As DNA, the CDR3 is TGTGCCTGGAGGCAGAATAAGGTCACCGGGGAGCTGTTTTTT.

The DNA of the CDR3 is TGTGCCAGCAGCCCCAGTGACGGGCTCTCTGGGGCCAACGTCCTGACTTTC. Amino acid sequence: CASSPSDGLSGANVLTF. V is TRBV9 and J is TRBJ2-6; no reliable D call. Per germline, CDR1 SGDLS and CDR2 YYNGEE. V lost 4 bases to trimming and J lost 0 bases, with 14 bases between them. This CDR3 is 17 amino acids long.

The chain joins TRBV2 to TRBJ2-2, with TRBD2 matching over 11 bases. The CDR3 spans 16 residues. Germline assignment: CDR1 SNHLY and CDR2 FYNNEI. V shed 4 bases, J shed 1 base, and the junction held 2 bases outside the gene matches. The CDR3: CASSVTSGRNTGELFF. DNA for the CDR3: TGTGCCAGCAGTGTAACTAGCGGGAGGAACACCGGGGAGCTGTTTTTT.

Turning to this clone: Other DNA sequences in the sample encode the same CDR3. The chain uses TRBV7-9 and TRBJ1-3, with D possibly matching TRBD1 (5 bases). Germline-derived CDR1 and CDR2 are SEHNR and FQNEAQ (reference sequence). The CDR3 spans 14 residues. The V gene lost 1 base and the J gene lost 1 base, with 5 bases spanning the gap. This chain's CDR3 is CASSLEGSGNTIYF. The CDR3, as DNA: TGTGCCAGCAGCTTAGAGGGGTCTGGAAACACCATATATTTT.

The gene calls are TRBV10-2 and TRBJ2-5; D may correspond to TRBD1 or TRBD2 (5 bases each). This CDR3 region has 14 residues. CDR1 is WSHSY, CDR2 SAAADI, per germline. V dropped 2 bases and J dropped 5 bases, with 12 bases sitting between them. The chain's CDR3 is CASSEDGWGETQYF. The CDR3 DNA reads as TGCGCCAGCAGTGAGGACGGGTGGGGGGAGACCCAGTACTTC.

The chain recombines TRBV5-1 with TRBJ1-2; TRBD1 matches at 7 bases. Germline V gene sequence: CDR1 SGHRS, CDR2 YFSETQ. V shed 3 bases, J shed 8 bases, and the junction held 10 bases outside the gene matches. The CDR3 has 14 residues. The CDR3 sequence is CASSSTGHNGGYTF. The CDR3 DNA follows: TGCGCCAGCAGCTCGACAGGGCATAATGGAGGCTACACCTTC.

The chain recombines TRBV10-3 with TRBJ1-6, with D perhaps TRBD1 (5 bases). The CDR3 has 13 residues. Trimming pared 9 bases from V and 5 bases from J, leaving 11 bases between. In germline, CDR1 is ENHRY, CDR2 SYGVKD. CDR3 bases: TGTGCCATGTCGTCAGGGAATAATTCACCCCTCCACTTT. Translation gives CAMSSGNNSPLHF.

The J gene is TRBJ2-5, the V gene TRBV4-1; 7 nucleotides agree with TRBD1. The V gene's germline CDR1 is MGHRA and CDR2 YSYEKL. Germline trimming cut 5 bases from V and 5 bases from J; bases unmatched to any gene: 8. The CDR3 runs 14 residues. As DNA, the CDR3 is TGCGCCAGCAGCACCCGACAGGGAATGGAGACCCAGTACTTC. Its protein product is CASSTRQGMETQYF.

The chain links TRBV29-1 to TRBJ2-3; D perhaps matches TRBD1 (6 bases). Trimming cost V 7 bases and J 4 bases, with 18 bases left between them. The germline V gene encodes CDR1 SQVTM and CDR2 ANQGSEA. The CDR3 is 14 residues long. For the CDR3, the DNA is TGCAGCGGAAGAAGACAGGCTTGGTCAGATACGCAGTATTTT. Translated: CSGRRQAWSDTQYF.